This entry concerns a single T cell receptor (beta chain). Isolated RNA was reverse transcribed into cDNA used as the sequencing template. Profiled with immunoSEQ multiplex PCR; TCRdb holds only in-frame clones, not every one. The sample has about 180,000 clones; 63% are singletons. This entry belongs to a study of CD8+ T cells in alopecia areata. In germline, CDR1 is MGHDK, CDR2 SYGVNS. CDR3 length: 14 amino acids. V was cut by 5 bases and J by 4 bases, with 11 bases left in between. The source was CD4+ T cells sorted from blood, collected at week 0. This TCR was recovered from a human donor with alopecia areata. The chain uses TRBV25-1 and TRBJ2-2, with a possible D match to TRBD2 (5 bases). In nucleotides, the CDR3 is TGTGCCAGCAGTACGCCCCGGGGCACCGGGGAGCTGTTTTTT. Translating it yields CASSTPRGTGELFF.